The 13 T cell receptor beta chains in this list originate from one sample, sequenced in a study of T cell repertoires in cytomegalovirus infection (dated by TCRdb to the late 2010s). TCRdb lists the instrument as Illumina HiSeq 1500. TCRdb redid the processing of the public reads, applying fastp at Q25 and MiXCR, and retained in-frame beta chains. When rows share a CDR3 protein, they turn into one entry using the most common DNA and genes. This sample has 86,000 or so distinct CDR3 sequences in its table, and more than 20% of those were observed once. The ten largest clones add up to roughly 50% of the sample. Read against the paper, the sample's treatment or condition label means: in vitro stimulation with specific CMV peptide epitopes to enrich CMV-specific T cells. The antigens of these receptors remain unknown. The sample in question was CD8+ T cells from cultured PBMCs, obtained from culture after CMV antigen stimulation. These receptors all stem from a human donor in good health (CMV status not recorded). Some clones in this sample may be carry-over from other donors' samples.

This clonotype has only a few counts. This chain links TRBV29-1 with TRBJ2-1; D call uncertain. Per germline, CDR1 SQVTM and CDR2 ANQGSEA. CDR3 length equals 16 residues. V was shortened by 0 bases and J by 0 bases, with 12 bases between the two germline ends. In DNA, the CDR3 is TGCAGCGTTGAAGATGAGTGGGAAACCTCCTACAATGAGCAGTTCTTC. Protein sequence: CSVEDEWETSYNEQFF.

This clonotype has a handful of counts. The chain has TRBV2 and TRBJ2-3; D may correspond to TRBD1 or TRBD2 (6 bases each). The CDR3 contains 14 residues. CDR1 and CDR2 (germline): SNHLY, FYNNEI. Between the trimmed V and J ends, which lost 3 bases and 3 bases, there was a span of 10 bases. In nucleotides, the CDR3 is TGTGCCAGCAGTGATAAGGGGGGAACAGATACGCAGTATTTT. As protein: CASSDKGGTDTQYF.

The chain combines TRBV20-1 with TRBJ1-1, with a tentative D call TRBD1 (5 bases). Trimming cost V 1 base and J 1 base, with 10 bases left between them. This CDR3 comprises 14 residues. Germline CDR1 DFQATT, CDR2 SNEGSKA (reference sequence). DNA for the CDR3: TGCAGTGCTAGAGCAGGGACGAGGAACACTGAAGCTTTCTTT. Protein product: CSARAGTRNTEAFF.

At least ten counts were recorded for this clonotype. CDR3 sequence (DNA): TGTGCCAGCAGTCTCCACTCGGGGAGTGGCTACACCTTC. It encodes CASSLHSGSGYTF. The chain has TRBV27 and TRBJ1-2; D not certain. The CDR3 runs to 13 residues. V was trimmed by 5 bases and J by 7 bases, leaving 14 bases between them. CDR1 and CDR2 from the germline V gene are MNHEY and SMNVEV (reference sequence).

V and J are TRBV6-2 or TRBV6-3 and TRBJ2-3; either TRBD1 or TRBD2 may supply D (5 bases each). The CDR3 loop spans 17 amino acids. V lost 7 bases and J 4 bases, leaving 24 bases between the germline ends. The germline CDR1 and CDR2 sequences are MNHEY and SVGEGT. DNA of the CDR3: TGTGCCAGCACTATAAGGGCCCAAGCGGTGGGACCAGATACGCAGTATTTT. This gives the protein CASTIRAQAVGPDTQYF.

This clonotype was found many times. This chain joins TRBV7-8 and TRBJ2-5; D may be TRBD1 (6 bases). Trimming removed 1 base from V and 7 bases from J, with 25 bases in between. The CDR3 loop spans 18 amino acids. Germline assignment: CDR1 SGHVS and CDR2 FQNEAQ. The CDR3 sequence: CASSLVPSSRDISGTQYF. DNA for the CDR3: TGTGCCAGCAGCTTAGTCCCATCCTCCCGGGACATCTCGGGGACCCAGTACTTC.

This clonotype came up many times. V is TRBV7-2 and J is TRBJ2-5, with 8 bases that match TRBD1. The junction had 9 bases not matched to a gene; V was cut back by 2 bases and J by 4 bases. CDR1 and CDR2 (germline): SGHTA, FQGNSA. This CDR3 spans 16 amino acids. The CDR3 is CASSLKGQGARETQYF. Here the CDR3 DNA reads TGTGCCAGCAGCTTAAAAGGGCAGGGGGCGCGAGAGACCCAGTACTTC.

This clonotype was counted ten times or more. The DNA of the CDR3 is TGTGCCAGCACCCCGTGGGGGTCCGGGACTAGCGGGGGGGGCCTCAATGAGCAGTTCTTC. This codes for CASTPWGSGTSGGGLNEQFF. This sequence joins TRBV11-2 and TRBJ2-1; 16 bases line up with TRBD2. J was trimmed by 6 bases and V by 7 bases; bases with no gene match: 18. The CDR3 totals 20 residues. Per germline, CDR1 SGHAT and CDR2 FQNNGV.

J is TRBJ2-7 and V is TRBV30, with no clear D. The germline V gene has CDR1 GTSNPN and CDR2 SVGIG (reference sequence). Trimming stripped 0 bases from V and 1 base from J, with 4 bases between. This CDR3 spans 12 amino acids. DNA of the CDR3: TGTGCCTGGAGTGTAGGTTCCTACGAGCAGTACTTC. Translation gives CAWSVGSYEQYF.

This clonotype has just a few counts. The chain uses TRBV27 and TRBJ1-1; TRBD1 might be the D (6 bases). The germline V gene has CDR1 MNHEY and CDR2 SMNVEV (reference sequence). This CDR3 has 14 residues. V was cut by 3 bases and J by 5 bases, with 13 bases left in between. CDR3 DNA: TGTGCCAGCAGTTTGTCGGGGGCAGGGACTGAAGCTTTCTTT. Residues: CASSLSGAGTEAFF.

The CDR3 DNA reads as TGTGCCAGCAGCCCCGAAAGTACGGGTAACATTCAGTACTTC. Translated, it gives CASSPESTGNIQYF. V usage is TRBV9 and J usage is TRBJ2-4, with no clear D. CDR3 length equals 14 residues. Trimming left V 4 bases short and J 7 bases short, with 15 bases between. Germline-derived CDR1 and CDR2 are SGDLS and YYNGEE.

Concerning this clonotype itself: One end of the junction is discordant with germline, which a read error may explain. The DNA for the CDR3 is TGTGCCAGCAGCTTACCCGGGACAGGGGTACAAGAGACCCAGAACTTC. It yields the protein CASSLPGTGVQETQNF. The chain couples TRBV7-9 to TRBJ2-5; 10 nucleotides agree with TRBD1. This CDR3 is built from 16 residues. Germline CDR1 is SEHNR and CDR2 is FQNEAQ (reference sequence). The complete variable domain, with remaining parts taken from reference TRBV7-9 and TRBJ2-5, reads DTGVSQNPRHKITKRGQNVTFRCDPISEHNRLYWYRQTLGQGPEFLTYFQNEAQLEKSRLLSDRFSAERPKGSFSTLEIQRTEQGDSAMYLCASSLPGTGVQETQNFGPGTRLLVL.

This clonotype occurred a few times. The chain is built from TRBV29-1 and TRBJ1-2, with TRBD1 identical over 7 bases. The CDR3 covers 12 residues. Trimming at V came to 2 bases and at J to 8 bases, leaving 5 bases not matched to a gene. Germline CDR1 SQVTM, CDR2 ANQGSEA. The DNA of the CDR3 is TGCAGCGTTGAAAAAGGGGGCTTAGGCTACACCTTC. Protein sequence: CSVEKGGLGYTF. The full variable domain, with the rest looked up from reference TRBV29-1 and TRBJ1-2, is SAVISQKPSRDICQRGTSLTIQCQVDSQVTMMFWYRQQPGQSLTLIATANQGSEATYESGFVIDKFPISRPNLTFSTLTVSNMSPEDSSIYLCSVEKGGLGYTFGSGTRLTVV.